The source of this T cell receptor beta chain is a study of shared clonotypes between healthy human individuals. As for the study in general: Ranging from 18 to 49 in age, donors were a couple of women and a few men. Study observations and caveats: Sharing across four donors was seen in 4% to 6.5% of naive CD4 clonotypes.

V lost 4 bases, J lost 5 bases, and 9 bases lay in between. The CDR3 extends over 13 amino acids. The germline CDR1 and CDR2 sequences are KGHSH and LQKENI. From CD4+ cells came CD45RA+ naive and CD45RA-negative memory subsets. Remarks on this clone: The antigen remains undetermined.

Measured with immunoSEQ multiplex PCR; TCRdb has only the in-frame clones, and not every one. The sample gives around 2.1 million clones, about 94% of which show up once; roughly 0.13% is in the top ten. The sample consisted of naive CD4+ T cells sorted from blood. Subset here: CD45RA+ positively selected. This sequence originates from a man between 18 and 29 years old in good health. The chain carries TRBV18 and TRBJ2-4; TRBD2 might be the D (6 bases). CDR3 coding DNA: TGTGCCAGCTCACAAGGACTACAAAACATTCAGTACTTC. Translated: CASSQGLQNIQYF.